A selection of T cell receptor beta chains follows, all from one sample in a study of T cell responses to AZD1222 COVID-19 vaccine. Profiling relied on immunoSEQ multiplex PCR, and the TCRdb table lists in-frame clones only, not all of them. The data show about 180,000 clones, just over 85% seen once. Sequencing was performed on peripheral blood, taken on day 0 of AZD1222 vaccination. These receptors originate from an adult in good health. The CDR3 runs from the conserved cysteine through the conserved F or W. Each record gives: clone size, V gene, J gene, D gene, CDR3 protein, CDR3 DNA. The D gene is left open where the match is weak. Rows may omit the clone size; those that give it use once, few, many or a size class.

size: few
V: TRBV9
J: TRBJ2-3
D: TRBD2
CDR3: CASSVELAGPDTQYF
DNA: TGTGCCAGCAGCGTAGAGTTAGCGGGGCCGGATACGCAGTATTTT

size: .
V: TRBV30
J: TRBJ2-2
D: .
CDR3: CAWSVLLGTGELFF
DNA: TGTGCCTGGAGTGTGTTATTGGGGACCGGGGAGCTGTTTTTT

size: .
V: TRBV28
J: TRBJ1-4
D: .
CDR3: CASKPDGTTNEKLFF
DNA: TGTGCCAGCAAGCCGGACGGCACAACTAATGAAAAACTGTTTTTT

size: .
V: TRBV12-5
J: TRBJ2-1
D: TRBD1
CDR3: CASGYGTGASNEQFF
DNA: TGTGCTAGTGGTTACGGGACAGGGGCCAGTAATGAGCAGTTCTTC

size: .
V: TRBV4-2
J: TRBJ1-4
D: .
CDR3: CASSQDYVGEKLFF
DNA: TGTGCCAGCAGCCAAGATTATGTGGGAGAAAAACTGTTTTTT

size: .
V: TRBV7-2
J: TRBJ2-5
D: .
CDR3: CASSFGLKQETQYF
DNA: TGTGCCAGCAGCTTCGGACTCAAACAAGAGACCCAGTACTTC

size: .
V: TRBV7-9
J: TRBJ2-3
D: TRBD1
CDR3: CASSLQGADTQYF
DNA: TGTGCCAGCAGCTTACAGGGGGCAGATACGCAGTATTTT

size: .
V: TRBV7-2
J: TRBJ1-4
D: TRBD1
CDR3: CASSKAPGQGSEKLFF
DNA: TGTGCCAGCAGCAAGGCCCCGGGACAGGGGAGCGAAAAACTGTTTTTT

size: .
V: TRBV18
J: TRBJ1-4
D: .
CDR3: CASSPPGSGNEKLFF
DNA: TGTGCCAGCTCACCGCCGGGCAGTGGTAATGAAAAACTGTTTTTT

size: .
V: TRBV27
J: TRBJ2-2
D: .
CDR3: CASSLSTGTLPPGELFF
DNA: TGTGCCAGCAGTTTATCGACCGGGACTCTTCCCCCCGGGGAGCTGTTTTTT

size: .
V: TRBV14
J: TRBJ1-1
D: .
CDR3: CASSDSSGDTEAFF
DNA: TGTGCCAGCAGTGACAGTTCGGGAGACACTGAAGCTTTCTTT

size: .
V: TRBV6-1
J: TRBJ1-1
D: TRBD1
CDR3: CASSDRGQMNTEAFF
DNA: TGTGCCAGCAGTGATAGGGGACAGATGAACACTGAAGCTTTCTTT

size: .
V: TRBV3-1/TRBV3-2
J: TRBJ2-1
D: .
CDR3: CASSQDLGHYNEQFF
DNA: TGTGCCAGCAGCCAAGATCTGGGCCATTACAATGAGCAGTTCTTC

size: .
V: TRBV7-2
J: TRBJ2-7
D: TRBD2
CDR3: CASSSVAGGSEQYF
DNA: TGTGCCAGCAGCTCGGTAGCGGGAGGGTCCGAGCAGTACTTC

size: .
V: TRBV6-5
J: TRBJ2-3
D: TRBD2
CDR3: CAAQRGGTDTQYF
DNA: TGTGCCGCCCAGCGGGGGGGCACAGATACGCAGTATTTT

size: .
V: TRBV28
J: TRBJ1-3
D: .
CDR3: CASSAHRDAGNTIYF
DNA: TGTGCCAGCAGTGCCCACCGGGACGCTGGAAACACCATATATTTT

size: few
V: TRBV20-1
J: TRBJ1-2
D: TRBD1
CDR3: CSASIQGSDYGYTF
DNA: TGCAGTGCTAGTATACAGGGGTCGGACTATGGCTACACCTTC

size: .
V: TRBV10-3
J: TRBJ1-5
D: .
CDR3: CAISESRWGEGKGQPQHF
DNA: TGTGCCATCAGTGAGTCGAGATGGGGCGAGGGGAAGGGTCAGCCCCAGCATTTT

size: .
V: TRBV6-5
J: TRBJ1-2
D: .
CDR3: CASSYVNRGGYTF
DNA: TGTGCCAGCAGTTACGTTAATAGGGGAGGCTACACCTTC

size: .
V: TRBV29-1
J: TRBJ2-4
D: TRBD1
CDR3: CSVDMGQGANIQYF
DNA: TGCAGCGTTGACATGGGCCAGGGGGCCAACATTCAGTACTTC

size: .
V: TRBV4-1
J: TRBJ2-7
D: .
CDR3: CASSQETAVYEQYF
DNA: TGCGCCAGCAGCCAGGAGACAGCAGTCTACGAGCAGTACTTC

size: once
V: TRBV9
J: TRBJ2-3
D: TRBD2
CDR3: CASSVEASGVYTQYF
DNA: TGTGCCAGCAGCGTAGAGGCCAGCGGGGTATATACGCAGTATTTT

size: .
V: TRBV6-5
J: TRBJ1-6
D: .
CDR3: CASRMRGSYNSPLHF
DNA: TGTGCCAGCAGAATGAGGGGCTCCTATAATTCACCCCTCCACTTT

size: .
V: TRBV14
J: TRBJ2-1
D: .
CDR3: CASSQPYNEQFF
DNA: TGTGCCAGCAGCCAACCCTACAATGAGCAGTTCTTC

size: .
V: TRBV7-3
J: TRBJ2-3
D: .
CDR3: CASSRLGTSRASSDTQYF
DNA: TGTGCCAGCAGCAGACTCGGGACGTCGAGGGCGTCCTCAGATACGCAGTATTTT

size: few
V: TRBV10-3
J: TRBJ2-3
D: TRBD2
CDR3: CAISEEAGITSTDTQYF
DNA: TGTGCCATCAGTGAGGAAGCGGGAATTACTAGCACAGATACGCAGTATTTT

size: few
V: TRBV7-2
J: TRBJ2-7
D: TRBD1
CDR3: CASSLGTGAHEQYF
DNA: TGTGCCAGCAGCTTAGGGACAGGGGCTCACGAGCAGTACTTC

size: .
V: TRBV3-1/TRBV3-2
J: TRBJ2-1
D: .
CDR3: CASSHARALSGNEQFF
DNA: TGTGCCAGCAGCCACGCCCGGGCCCTTTCAGGCAATGAGCAGTTCTTC